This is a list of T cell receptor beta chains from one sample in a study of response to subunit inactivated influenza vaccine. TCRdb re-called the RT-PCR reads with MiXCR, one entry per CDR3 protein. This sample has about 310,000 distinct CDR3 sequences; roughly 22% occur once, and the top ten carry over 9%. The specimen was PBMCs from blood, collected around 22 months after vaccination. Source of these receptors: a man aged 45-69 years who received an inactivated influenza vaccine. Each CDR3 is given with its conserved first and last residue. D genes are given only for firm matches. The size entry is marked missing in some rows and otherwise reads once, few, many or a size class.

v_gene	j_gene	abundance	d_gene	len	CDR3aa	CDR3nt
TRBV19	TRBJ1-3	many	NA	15	CASSINRDSGNTIYF	TGTGCCAGTAGTATAAACCGGGACTCTGGAAACACCATATATTTT
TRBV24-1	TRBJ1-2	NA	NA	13	CATSETGRYGYTF	TGTGCCACCAGTGAGACAGGTCGCTATGGCTACACCTTC
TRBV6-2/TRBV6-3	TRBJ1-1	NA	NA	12	CASSYTGLEAFF	TGTGCCAGCAGTTACACGGGACTTGAAGCTTTCTTT
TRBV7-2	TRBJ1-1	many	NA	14	CASSFGGGRTEAFF	TGTGCCAGCAGCTTTGGGGGTGGCCGCACTGAAGCTTTCTTT
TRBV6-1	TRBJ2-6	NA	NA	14	CASRSSSGANVLTF	TGTGCCAGCAGGTCTTCTTCTGGGGCCAACGTCCTGACTTTC
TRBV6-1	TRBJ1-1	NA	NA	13	CASSEMVSGRTFF	TGTGCCAGCAGTGAAATGGTGTCAGGGCGGACTTTCTTT
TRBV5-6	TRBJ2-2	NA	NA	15	CASSLGSVRAGELFF	TGTGCCAGCAGCCTCGGGAGCGTTCGGGCCGGGGAGCTGTTTTTT
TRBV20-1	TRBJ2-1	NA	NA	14	CSASAGGSDNEQFF	TGCAGTGCTAGTGCTGGGGGTTCGGACAATGAGCAGTTCTTC
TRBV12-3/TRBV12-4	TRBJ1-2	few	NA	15	CASSLQGWSGDGYTF	TGTGCCAGCAGTTTGCAGGGATGGTCTGGAGATGGCTACACCTTC
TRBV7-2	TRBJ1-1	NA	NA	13	CASSLPSVTEAFF	TGTGCCAGCAGTCTTCCGTCGGTTACTGAAGCTTTCTTT
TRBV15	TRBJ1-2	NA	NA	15	CATSSPRGGNYGYTF	TGTGCCACCAGCTCGCCCCGCGGGGGGAACTATGGCTACACCTTC
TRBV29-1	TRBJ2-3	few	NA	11	CSVGAGDTQYF	TGCAGCGTTGGGGCGGGAGATACGCAGTATTTT
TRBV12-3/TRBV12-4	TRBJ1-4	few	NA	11	CASSLSRKLFF	TGTGCCAGCAGTTTATCCCGAAAACTGTTTTTT
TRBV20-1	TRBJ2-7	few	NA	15	CSARDVADLPYEQYF	TGCAGTGCTAGAGATGTGGCAGACCTTCCCTACGAGCAGTACTTC
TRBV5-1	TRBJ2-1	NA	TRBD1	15	CASWEWTGVMDEQFF	TGCGCCAGCTGGGAGTGGACAGGGGTTATGGATGAGCAGTTCTTC
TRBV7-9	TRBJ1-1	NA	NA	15	CASSLGESGNTEAFF	TGTGCCAGCAGCTTAGGCGAGTCGGGAAACACTGAAGCTTTCTTT
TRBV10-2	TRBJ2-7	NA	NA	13	CASGNSGPYEQYF	TGCGCCAGCGGAAATAGCGGACCCTACGAGCAGTACTTC